One and the same sample provided the 19 T cell receptor beta chains below, sequenced in a study of CD8 T cells in Susac syndrome. It was with random hexamers that roughly 0.5 to 1 ug RNA was reverse transcribed. Each CDR3 protein gets one entry after TCRdb re-called the immunoSEQ multiplex PCR reads with MiXCR. The repertoire holds 200,000 to 300,000 distinct CDR3 sequences, roughly 95% seen once, with around 0.072% in the top ten. Sequencing used CD4+ T cells from PBMCs. All receptors come from a human donor with multiple sclerosis.

The chain joins TRBV3-1 to TRBJ2-2; 13 bases are a match to TRBD2. The J segment lost 1 base and the V segment lost 6 bases, leaving 5 bases of the junction unmatched. This CDR3 has 17 residues. CDR1 LGHDT and CDR2 YNNKEL come from the germline V gene (reference sequence). The CDR3 sequence: CASSRTSGGRNTGELFF. Written as DNA, the CDR3 is TGTGCCAGCAGTCGGACTAGCGGGGGCCGGAACACCGGGGAGCTGTTTTTT.

The CDR3 spells CASSPRKGGEVDTQYF. DNA for the CDR3: TGTGCCAGCAGCCCCCGGAAGGGCGGGGAGGTGGATACGCAGTATTTT. The chain couples TRBV9 to TRBJ2-3, with D perhaps matching TRBD2 (6 bases). The CDR3 is 16 residues long. Germline V gives CDR1 SGDLS, CDR2 YYNGEE. Between the trimmed V and J ends, which lost 4 bases and 6 bases, there was a span of 21 bases.

The chain uses TRBV7-2 and TRBJ1-2; D unresolved. The CDR3 contains 15 residues. Germline V CDR1 and CDR2: SGHTA, FQGNSA. Trimming cost V 1 base and J 4 bases, with 13 bases left between them. In nucleotides, the CDR3 is TGTGCCAGCAGCTTAGGCGGAGGTTCCCGCTATGGCTACACCTTC. This translates into CASSLGGGSRYGYTF.

The chain is built from TRBV6-5 and TRBJ1-2; D is undetermined. There are 14 residues in the CDR3. Trimming left V 7 bases short and J 7 bases short, with 19 bases between. Germline V gene lookup returns CDR1 MNHEY and CDR2 SVGAGI. The CDR3 bases are TGTGCCAGCACCTCACCGGCCGGTTCAGGTGGCTACACCTTC. Translated, it gives CASTSPAGSGGYTF.

The V gene is TRBV19, the J gene TRBJ1-6; no clear D. This CDR3 comprises 18 residues. V was pared by 5 bases and J by 9 bases, with 26 bases between. Germline lookup yields CDR1 LNHDA and CDR2 SQIVND (reference sequence). The CDR3 DNA is TGTGCCAGTAGTCCCAACGCGGACTGGGTCCTCCAGCGTTCACCCCTCCACTTT. Protein sequence: CASSPNADWVLQRSPLHF.

This clonotype was observed a single time. The chain is built from TRBV12-3 or TRBV12-4 and TRBJ2-2; D possibly corresponds to TRBD1 (5 bases). Trimming pared 6 bases from V and 4 bases from J, leaving 9 bases between. The CDR3 length is 13 residues. The CDR3 nucleotides are TGTGCCAGCAGCACGACAGTCACCGGGGAGCTGTTTTTT. Its protein is CASSTTVTGELFF.

This clonotype was seen more than once but under ten times. The rearrangement uses TRBV7-8 and TRBJ1-2; tentatively, D is TRBD1 (6 bases). The V end lost 1 base, the J end lost 8 bases, and 11 bases lay between the germline ends. The CDR3 is 13 amino acids. The germline gives CDR1 SGHVS, CDR2 FQNEAQ. CDR3 sequence: CASSLGQAWGYTF. The CDR3 coding sequence is TGTGCCAGCAGCTTAGGACAGGCGTGGGGCTACACCTTC. Looking up the rest from reference TRBV7-8 and TRBJ1-2 gives the full variable domain: GAGVSQSPRYKVAKRGQDVALRCDPISGHVSLFWYQQALGQGPEFLTYFQNEAQLDKSGLPSDRFFAERPEGSVSTLKIQRTQQEDSAVYLCASSLGQAWGYTFGSGTRLTVV.

CDR3 amino acids: CASSRGTGLAGEREQFF. The CDR3 DNA reads TGTGCCAGCAGCCGGGGTACGGGACTAGCGGGAGAACGTGAGCAGTTCTTC. The V call is TRBV3-1, the J call TRBJ2-1, with TRBD2 matching over 14 bases. Germline CDR1 is LGHDT and CDR2 is YNNKEL (reference sequence). J gave up 9 bases and V 4 bases, and 11 bases lay outside the gene matches. The CDR3 loop spans 17 amino acids.

The chain combines TRBV7-9 with TRBJ1-1, with D possibly matching TRBD1 (6 bases). This CDR3 is 16 amino acids long. The V gene lost 2 bases and the J gene lost 1 base, with 14 bases spanning the gap. Looked up from germline, CDR1 is SEHNR and CDR2 is FQNEAQ (reference sequence). CDR3 residues: CASSLLWQGPNTEAFF. The DNA for the CDR3 is TGTGCCAGCAGCTTATTATGGCAGGGGCCGAACACTGAAGCTTTCTTT.

The CDR3: CASSLPTHYEQYF. For the CDR3, the DNA is TGTGCCAGCAGCTTACCAACCCACTACGAGCAGTACTTC. This chain links TRBV5-4 with TRBJ2-7; D is unresolved. Germline V CDR1 and CDR2: SGHNT, YYREEE (reference sequence). The CDR3 consists of 13 residues. V was trimmed by 2 bases and J by 3 bases, leaving 9 bases between them.

This chain links TRBV30 with TRBJ2-7; no reliable D call. This CDR3 comprises 11 residues. V was clipped by 1 base and J by 6 bases, with 7 bases between them. Per germline, CDR1 GTSNPN and CDR2 SVGIG (reference sequence). CDR3 sequence reads: CAWSDFSEQYF. CDR3 sequence (DNA): TGTGCCTGGAGTGACTTTTCCGAGCAGTACTTC.

The chain has TRBV9 and TRBJ2-1, with D hard to call. The CDR3 runs 15 residues. The germline V gene encodes CDR1 SGDLS and CDR2 YYNGEE. Trimming stripped 0 bases from V and 5 bases from J, with 12 bases between. CDR3 nucleotides: TGTGCCAGCAGCGTAGACATTCGTGGGGACAATGAGCAGTTCTTC. This codes for CASSVDIRGDNEQFF.

The rearrangement links TRBV5-1 to TRBJ2-7; D is possibly TRBD1 (5 bases). V was cut by 0 bases and J by 0 bases, with 10 bases left in between. Germline assignment: CDR1 SGHRS and CDR2 YFSETQ. This CDR3 has 15 residues. The DNA of the CDR3 is TGCGCCAGCAGCTTGGCTGGGGCCGGCTCCTACGAGCAGTACTTC. Protein: CASSLAGAGSYEQYF.

This chain joins TRBV6-6 and TRBJ2-1; TRBD2 matches 8 bases. V lost 0 bases to trimming and J lost 14 bases; unmatched junction nucleotides: 6. Germline CDR1 MNHNY, CDR2 SVGAGI (reference sequence). The CDR3 is 13 residues long. The chain's CDR3 is CASSYSSGGPKFF. In DNA form, the CDR3 reads TGTGCCAGCAGTTACTCGAGCGGGGGCCCCAAGTTCTTC.

The V gene is TRBV5-1, the J gene TRBJ2-3; a possible D gene is TRBD2 (5 bases). This CDR3 region has 14 residues. V was trimmed by 4 bases and J by 5 bases, leaving 14 bases between them. Germline CDR1 is SGHRS and CDR2 is YFSETQ. The CDR3 protein is CASSLSASGDTQYF. In nucleotides, the CDR3 is TGCGCCAGCAGCCTTAGCGCCTCTGGAGATACGCAGTATTTT.

The rearrangement joins TRBV12-3 or TRBV12-4 to TRBJ2-5, with 11 bases aligning to TRBD1. The CDR3 is made up of 14 amino acids. J was trimmed by 4 bases and V by 6 bases; bases with no gene match: 4. CDR3 nucleotide sequence: TGTGCCAGCAGGAAGGACAGGGGGCCAGAGACCCAGTACTTC. The encoded protein is CASRKDRGPETQYF.

The table lists this clonotype with a few counts. Written as DNA, the CDR3 is TGCGCCAGCAGCCAAGTATTTATAGTCAATGATCGTCCCCGTTTCTCCGAGCAGTACTTC. Its protein is CASSQVFIVNDRPRFSEQYF. The chain recombines TRBV4-1 with TRBJ2-7, with D unclear. This CDR3 comprises 20 residues. CDR1 is MGHRA and CDR2 is YSYEKL in the germline V gene. The V end was cut by 1 base, the J end by 6 bases, with 31 bases between.

The chain uses TRBV7-9 and TRBJ2-1; tentatively, D is TRBD1 or TRBD2 (5 bases each). CDR3 size: 18 residues. V was shortened by 1 base and J by 3 bases, with 19 bases between the two germline ends. The V gene's germline CDR1 is SEHNR and CDR2 FQNEAQ (reference sequence). CDR3 bases: TGTGCCAGCAGCTTAGGGGGGTCGACAATGAGGGGCTACAATGAGCAGTTCTTC. Its translation is CASSLGGSTMRGYNEQFF. The entire variable domain, with the rest obtained from reference TRBV7-9 and TRBJ2-1, is as follows: DTGVSQNPRHKITKRGQNVTFRCDPISEHNRLYWYRQTLGQGPEFLTYFQNEAQLEKSRLLSDRFSAERPKGSFSTLEIQRTEQGDSAMYLCASSLGGSTMRGYNEQFFGPGTRLTVL.

The V gene is TRBV11-2, the J gene TRBJ1-1; a weak D match, TRBD1 (5 bases). The germline CDR1 and CDR2 sequences are SGHAT and FQNNGV. This CDR3 comprises 17 residues. V lost 5 bases to trimming and J lost 0 bases, with 19 bases between them. CDR3 DNA: TGTGCCAGCAGCCGTCTTACCCAGGGTACCATGAACACTGAAGCTTTCTTT. It specifies CASSRLTQGTMNTEAFF.